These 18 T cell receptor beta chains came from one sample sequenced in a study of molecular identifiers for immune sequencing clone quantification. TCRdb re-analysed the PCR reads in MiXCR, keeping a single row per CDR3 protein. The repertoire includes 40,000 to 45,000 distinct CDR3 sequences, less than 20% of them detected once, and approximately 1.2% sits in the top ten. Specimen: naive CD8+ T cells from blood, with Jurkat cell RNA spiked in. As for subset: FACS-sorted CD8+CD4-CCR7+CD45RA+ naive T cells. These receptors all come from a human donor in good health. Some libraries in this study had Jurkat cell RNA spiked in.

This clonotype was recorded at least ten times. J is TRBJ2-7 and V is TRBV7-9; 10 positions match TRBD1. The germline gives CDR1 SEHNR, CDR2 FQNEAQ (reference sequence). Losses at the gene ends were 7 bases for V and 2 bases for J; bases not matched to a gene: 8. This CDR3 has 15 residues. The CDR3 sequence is CASTAGDRGPYEQYF. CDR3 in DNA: TGTGCCAGCACTGCCGGGGACAGGGGTCCCTACGAGCAGTACTTC.

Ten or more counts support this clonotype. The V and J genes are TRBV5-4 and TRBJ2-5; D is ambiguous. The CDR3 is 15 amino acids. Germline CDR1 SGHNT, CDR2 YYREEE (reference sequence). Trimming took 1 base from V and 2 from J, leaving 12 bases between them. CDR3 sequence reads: CASSLNFAPQETQYF. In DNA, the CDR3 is TGTGCCAGCAGCTTGAATTTTGCTCCACAAGAGACCCAGTACTTC.

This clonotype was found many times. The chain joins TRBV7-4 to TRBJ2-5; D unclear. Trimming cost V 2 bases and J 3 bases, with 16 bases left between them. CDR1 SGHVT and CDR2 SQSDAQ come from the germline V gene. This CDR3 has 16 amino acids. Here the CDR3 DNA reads TGTGCCAGCAGCTTAATATTTTTTGGCGGAAAAGAGACCCAGTACTTC. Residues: CASSLIFFGGKETQYF. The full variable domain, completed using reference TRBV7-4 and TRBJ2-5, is GAGVSQSPRYKVAKRGRDVALRCDSISGHVTLYWYRQTLGQGSEVLTYSQSDAQRDKSGRPSGRFSAERPERSVSTLKIQRTEQGDSAVYLCASSLIFFGGKETQYFGPGTRLLVL.

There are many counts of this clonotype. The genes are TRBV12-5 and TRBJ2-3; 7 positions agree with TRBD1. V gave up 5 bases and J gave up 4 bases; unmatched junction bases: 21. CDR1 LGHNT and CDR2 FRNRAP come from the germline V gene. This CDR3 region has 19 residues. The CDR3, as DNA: TGTGCTAGTGGTCCCCCACGACAGGGTCAATACCGGTATTCAGATACGCAGTATTTT. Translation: CASGPPRQGQYRYSDTQYF.

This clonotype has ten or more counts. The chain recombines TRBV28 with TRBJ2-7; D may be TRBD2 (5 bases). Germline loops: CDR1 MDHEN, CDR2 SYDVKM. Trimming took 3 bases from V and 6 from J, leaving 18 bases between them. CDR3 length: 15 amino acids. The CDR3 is CASSFGLATRGEQYF. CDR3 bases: TGTGCCAGCAGTTTTGGTCTAGCCACCCGAGGCGAGCAGTACTTC.

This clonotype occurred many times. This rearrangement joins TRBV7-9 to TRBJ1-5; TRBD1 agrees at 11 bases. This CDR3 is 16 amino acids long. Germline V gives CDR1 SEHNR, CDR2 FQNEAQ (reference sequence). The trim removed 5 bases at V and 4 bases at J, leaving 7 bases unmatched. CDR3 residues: CASSQGGQGVNQPQHF. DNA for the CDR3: TGTGCCAGCAGCCAAGGGGGACAGGGGGTGAATCAGCCCCAGCATTTT.

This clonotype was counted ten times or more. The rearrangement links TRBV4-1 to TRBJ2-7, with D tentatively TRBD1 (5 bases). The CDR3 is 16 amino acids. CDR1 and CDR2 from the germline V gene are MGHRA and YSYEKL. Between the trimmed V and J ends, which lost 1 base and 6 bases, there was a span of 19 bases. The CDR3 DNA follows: TGCGCCAGCAGCCAAGTTAATCCAGGGTTTAAGCCCGAGCAGTACTTC. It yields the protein CASSQVNPGFKPEQYF.

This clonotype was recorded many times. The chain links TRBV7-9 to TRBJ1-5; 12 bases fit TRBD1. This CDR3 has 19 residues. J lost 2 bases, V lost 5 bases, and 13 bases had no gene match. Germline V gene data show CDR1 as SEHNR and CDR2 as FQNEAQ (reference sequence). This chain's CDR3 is CASSAAGTGGRGGNQPQHF. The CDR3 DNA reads TGTGCCAGCAGCGCTGCCGGGACAGGGGGCCGAGGTGGCAATCAGCCCCAGCATTTT.

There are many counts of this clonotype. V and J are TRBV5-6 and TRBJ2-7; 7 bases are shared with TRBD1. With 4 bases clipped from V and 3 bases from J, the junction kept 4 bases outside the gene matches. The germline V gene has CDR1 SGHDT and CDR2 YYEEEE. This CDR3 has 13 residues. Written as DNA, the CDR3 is TGTGCCAGCAGCAGCACAGGGGTCTACGAGCAGTACTTC. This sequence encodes CASSSTGVYEQYF. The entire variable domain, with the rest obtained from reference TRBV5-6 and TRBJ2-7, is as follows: DAGVTQSPTHLIKTRGQQVTLRCSPKSGHDTVSWYQQALGQGPQFIFQYYEEEERQRGNFPDRFSGHQFPNYSSELNVNALLLGDSALYLCASSSTGVYEQYFGPGTRLTVT.

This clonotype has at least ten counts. This chain's CDR3 is CASSLSGGWQFF. The CDR3 DNA is TGCGCCAGCAGCCTTAGCGGGGGTTGGCAGTTCTTC. The chain couples TRBV4-1 to TRBJ2-1; 9 bases are shared with TRBD2. The V segment lost 4 bases and the J segment 12 bases; nucleotides outside the gene matches: 4. Germline lookup yields CDR1 MGHRA and CDR2 YSYEKL. The CDR3 loop spans 12 amino acids.

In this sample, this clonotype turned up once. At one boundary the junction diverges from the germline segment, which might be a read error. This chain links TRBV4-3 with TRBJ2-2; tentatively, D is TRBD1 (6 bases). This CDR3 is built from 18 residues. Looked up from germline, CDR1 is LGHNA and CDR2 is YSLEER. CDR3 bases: TGCGCCAGCGGCCAAGAGTCCAGGGGATATCCGAACACCGGGGAGCTGTTTTTT. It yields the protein CASGQESRGYPNTGELFF.

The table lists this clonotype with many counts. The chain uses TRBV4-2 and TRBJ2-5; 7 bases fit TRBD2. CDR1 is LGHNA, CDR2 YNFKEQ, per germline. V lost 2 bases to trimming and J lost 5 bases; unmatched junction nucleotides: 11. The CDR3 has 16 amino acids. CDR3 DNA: TGTGCCAGCAGCCAACCGGTACTGGCGGGAGTGGAGACCCAGTACTTC. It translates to CASSQPVLAGVETQYF.

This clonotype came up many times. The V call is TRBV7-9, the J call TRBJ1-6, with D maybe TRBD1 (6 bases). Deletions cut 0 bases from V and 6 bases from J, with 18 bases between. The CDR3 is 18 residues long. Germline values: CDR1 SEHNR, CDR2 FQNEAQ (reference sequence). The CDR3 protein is CASSLAAQGPNLNSPLHF. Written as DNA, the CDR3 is TGTGCCAGCAGCTTAGCTGCCCAGGGGCCCAACCTTAATTCACCCCTCCACTTT.

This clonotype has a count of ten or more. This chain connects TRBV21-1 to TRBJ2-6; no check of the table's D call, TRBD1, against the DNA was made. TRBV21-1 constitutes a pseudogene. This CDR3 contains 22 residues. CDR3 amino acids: CASSNVPRDTFIPVGGANVLTF. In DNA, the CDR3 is TGTGCCAGCAGCAACGTACCCCGGGACACTTTTATCCCAGTTGGTGGGGCCAACGTCCTGACTTTC.

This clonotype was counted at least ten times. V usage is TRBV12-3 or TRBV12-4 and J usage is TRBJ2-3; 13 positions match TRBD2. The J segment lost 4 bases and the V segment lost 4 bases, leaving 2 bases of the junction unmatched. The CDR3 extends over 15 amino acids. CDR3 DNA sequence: TGTGCCAGCAGTTCGACTAGCGGGGGGTCAGATACGCAGTATTTT. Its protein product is CASSSTSGGSDTQYF.

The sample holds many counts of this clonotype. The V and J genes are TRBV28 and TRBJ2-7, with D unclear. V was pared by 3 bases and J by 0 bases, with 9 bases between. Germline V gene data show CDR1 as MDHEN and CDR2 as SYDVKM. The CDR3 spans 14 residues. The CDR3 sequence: CASSFGFPSYEQYF. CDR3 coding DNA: TGTGCCAGCAGTTTTGGGTTCCCCTCCTACGAGCAGTACTTC.

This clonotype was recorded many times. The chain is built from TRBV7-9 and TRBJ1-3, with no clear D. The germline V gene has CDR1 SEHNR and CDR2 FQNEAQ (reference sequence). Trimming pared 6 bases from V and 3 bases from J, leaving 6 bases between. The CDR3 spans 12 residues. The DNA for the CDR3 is TGTGCCAGCAGATCAGATGGAAACACCATATATTTT. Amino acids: CASRSDGNTIYF.

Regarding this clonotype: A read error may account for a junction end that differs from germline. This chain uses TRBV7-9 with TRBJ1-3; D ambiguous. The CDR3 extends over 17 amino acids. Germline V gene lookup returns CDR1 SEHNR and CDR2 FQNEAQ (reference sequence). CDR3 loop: CASGSVRVDLSGNTVYF. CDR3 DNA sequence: TGTGCCAGCGGCTCAGTGAGGGTCGACCTCTCTGGAAACACCGTATATTTT.